A selection of T cell receptor beta chains follows, all from one sample in a study of spatial heterogeneity in lung cancer. TCRdb fed the 5' RACE reads into MiXCR, producing one record per CDR3 protein. The sample comprises some 80,000 distinct CDR3 sequences, about 8.5% of which are singletons, and roughly 7.1% rests with the top ten. The sample in question was PBMCs, obtained at surgery. The source is a male donor with early-stage non-small cell lung cancer. CDR3s include the opening cysteine and the closing phenylalanine or tryptophan. The D gene is left open where the match is weak. Only part of the rows carry a size: once, few, many, or a class if the clone is expanded.

v_call	clone_size	d_call	j_call	cdr3_aa	cdr3_nt
TRBV5-5	many	-	TRBJ2-7	CASSLEGLKAYEQYF	TGTGCCAGCAGCTTGGAGGGACTCAAGGCGTACGAGCAGTACTTC
TRBV7-2	-	TRBD1	TRBJ1-2	CASSLGQGNYGYTF	TGTGCCAGCAGCTTGGGACAGGGAAACTATGGCTACACCTTC
TRBV27	-	-	TRBJ1-6	CASIFPSLGTPLHF	TGTGCCAGCATCTTCCCCTCCCTGGGGACACCCCTCCACTTT
TRBV2	-	TRBD1	TRBJ1-2	CASSQIRDSYGYTF	TGTGCCAGCAGTCAAATCCGGGACAGCTATGGCTACACCTTC
TRBV5-4	-	TRBD2	TRBJ2-5	CASSRAGEVRETQYF	TGTGCCAGCAGCCGGGCGGGGGAGGTGCGAGAGACCCAGTACTTC
TRBV27	few	-	TRBJ2-7	CASRIAVGYEQYF	TGTGCCAGCAGAATAGCGGTAGGGTACGAGCAGTACTTC
TRBV27	-	-	TRBJ1-5	CASSTGQTNQPQHF	TGTGCCAGCAGTACCGGACAGACTAATCAGCCCCAGCATTTT
TRBV28	many	-	TRBJ1-1	CASSPLGVAEAFF	TGTGCCAGCAGTCCCTTAGGCGTGGCTGAAGCTTTCTTT
TRBV7-9	-	-	TRBJ2-1	CAADSPSSYNEQFF	TGTGCCGCAGACTCGCCTAGCTCCTACAATGAGCAGTTCTTC
TRBV19	many	-	TRBJ2-7	CASSMGLFYEQYF	TGTGCCAGTAGTATGGGGCTATTCTACGAGCAGTACTTC
TRBV3-1	many	-	TRBJ1-4	CASSRNEGEKLFF	TGTGCCAGCAGCCGTAATGAGGGTGAAAAACTGTTTTTT
TRBV7-2	many	-	TRBJ2-7	CASSVTGTAYEQYF	TGTGCCAGCAGCGTAACCGGGACCGCATACGAGCAGTACTTC
TRBV12-3/TRBV12-4	-	TRBD1	TRBJ1-2	CASRDRGSPGYTF	TGTGCCAGCAGGGACAGGGGCAGCCCTGGCTACACCTTC
TRBV6-5	many	-	TRBJ2-5	CASSSKTGLKETQYF	TGTGCCAGCAGTTCCAAGACCGGATTGAAGGAGACCCAGTACTTC
TRBV2	many	-	TRBJ1-1	CATDPGMNTEAFF	TGTGCAACCGACCCGGGGATGAACACTGAAGCTTTCTTT
TRBV7-8	many	-	TRBJ1-1	CASSVDRHSEAFF	TGTGCCAGCAGCGTCGATCGGCACTCCGAAGCTTTCTTT
TRBV13	many	-	TRBJ1-3	CASSFGQGEAGNTIYF	TGTGCCAGCAGCTTCGGCCAGGGTGAAGCTGGAAACACCATATATTTT
TRBV2	few	-	TRBJ2-7	CASRLSGTPYEQYF	TGTGCCAGCAGGTTATCCGGGACACCTTACGAGCAGTACTTC
TRBV4-3	many	-	TRBJ2-7	CASSQVSGLGVGEQYF	TGCGCCAGCAGCCAAGTGAGTGGTCTGGGGGTCGGAGAGCAGTACTTC
TRBV27	few	-	TRBJ2-7	CASSPRDVLYEQYF	TGTGCCAGCAGCCCACGGGACGTACTCTACGAGCAGTACTTC
TRBV3-1	few	-	TRBJ2-1	CASSQASGMNEQFF	TGTGCCAGCAGCCAAGCGTCGGGGATGAATGAGCAGTTCTTC
TRBV20-1	many	-	TRBJ2-7	CSAYGVPYEQYF	TGCAGTGCTTACGGGGTCCCCTACGAGCAGTACTTC
TRBV24-1	many	-	TRBJ2-3	CATSDPTRADTQYF	TGTGCCACCAGTGATCCGACCCGGGCAGATACGCAGTATTTT
TRBV30	few	-	TRBJ1-2	CAWSTPPDYGYTF	TGTGCCTGGAGTACGCCGCCAGACTATGGCTACACCTTC
TRBV10-3	few	-	TRBJ2-3	CAISLGSSGTDTQYF	TGTGCCATCAGCCTCGGGTCCTCAGGGACAGATACGCAGTATTTT
TRBV6-4	-	-	TRBJ1-1	CASSDRFGEAFF	TGTGCCAGCAGTGATCGGTTTGGTGAAGCTTTCTTT
TRBV2	-	-	TRBJ2-7	CASMLNSGAPYEQYF	TGTGCCAGCATGTTAAATTCGGGGGCGCCCTACGAGCAGTACTTC
TRBV20-1	-	-	TRBJ2-3	CSARAYTDTQYF	TGCAGTGCTAGAGCCTACACAGATACGCAGTATTTT
TRBV21-1	-	-	TRBJ1-2	CASSPPDRGRSNYGYTF	TGTGCCAGCAGCCCACCGGACAGGGGGAGGTCAAACTATGGCTACACCTTC
TRBV7-2	many	-	TRBJ2-3	CASSGQMSTDTQYF	TGTGCCAGCAGCGGACAGATGAGCACAGATACGCAGTATTTT
TRBV29-1	few	-	TRBJ2-7	CSVTDPPQQYF	TGCAGCGTTACGGATCCCCCTCAGCAGTACTTC
TRBV19	-	-	TRBJ2-2	CASRTRGLDTGELFF	TGTGCCAGTAGGACCCGGGGCCTCGACACCGGGGAGCTGTTTTTT
TRBV7-9	many	-	TRBJ2-1	CASSPPVSGPGNEQFF	TGTGCCAGCAGCCCCCCGGTGAGCGGGCCGGGGAATGAGCAGTTCTTC
TRBV5-1	many	TRBD1	TRBJ1-2	CASSFFDDRGDYGYTF	TGCGCCAGCAGCTTTTTTGACGACAGGGGCGACTATGGCTACACCTTC
TRBV30	-	TRBD1	TRBJ1-6	CAWNQDRGSPLHF	TGTGCCTGGAATCAGGACAGGGGTTCACCCCTCCACTTT
TRBV24-1	few	TRBD2	TRBJ2-1	CATSDFGAGGYNEQFF	TGTGCCACCAGTGATTTCGGCGCGGGAGGATACAATGAGCAGTTCTTC
TRBV20-1	few	-	TRBJ1-4	CSARGLLTNEKLFF	TGCAGTGCTAGAGGGCTCCTCACTAATGAAAAACTGTTTTTT
TRBV4-1	many	-	TRBJ2-2	CASSRDTGELFF	TGCGCCAGCAGCCGGGACACCGGGGAGCTGTTTTTT
TRBV18	many	-	TRBJ1-2	CASSPSSSVLNYGYTF	TGTGCCAGCTCACCATCCAGCTCCGTCCTTAACTATGGCTACACCTTC
TRBV7-9	-	-	TRBJ2-2	CASSQIIRTGELFF	TGTGCCAGCAGCCAAATCATACGGACCGGGGAGCTGTTTTTT
TRBV30	-	TRBD1	TRBJ1-1	CAWSPLFGTEDTEAFF	TGTGCCTGGAGTCCTCTCTTTGGGACAGAGGACACTGAAGCTTTCTTT
TRBV5-1	few	TRBD1	TRBJ1-5	CASSWGTGGNQPQHF	TGCGCCAGCAGCTGGGGGACAGGGGGCAATCAGCCCCAGCATTTT
TRBV10-3	many	-	TRBJ2-7	CAISESEGAGYEQYF	TGTGCCATCAGTGAGTCGGAGGGGGCTGGTTACGAGCAGTACTTC
TRBV20-1	few	TRBD2	TRBJ2-1	CSARDPTSGSWNEQFF	TGCAGTGCTAGAGACCCCACTAGCGGGAGTTGGAATGAGCAGTTCTTC
TRBV28	-	-	TRBJ1-1	CASIPHTGNTEAFF	TGTGCCAGCATCCCCCACACAGGAAACACTGAAGCTTTCTTT
TRBV27	-	-	TRBJ2-5	CASSLIAKETQYF	TGTGCCAGCAGTTTAATCGCAAAAGAGACCCAGTACTTC
TRBV12-5	many	TRBD1	TRBJ2-5	CASGPGQGGQETQYF	TGTGCTAGTGGCCCGGGACAGGGCGGACAAGAGACCCAGTACTTC
TRBV6-1	many	TRBD2	TRBJ2-3	CASSESIAGRLIPTDTQYF	TGTGCCAGCAGTGAGAGCATAGCGGGACGACTCATACCCACAGATACGCAGTATTTT
TRBV20-1	many	TRBD1	TRBJ1-5	CSARLGQINQPQHF	TGCAGTGCTAGACTGGGACAGATCAATCAGCCCCAGCATTTT
TRBV20-1	few	TRBD2	TRBJ2-2	CSGIRTSGTGELFF	TGCAGTGGGATAAGGACTAGCGGCACCGGGGAGCTGTTTTTT
TRBV27	-	-	TRBJ2-1	CASSLFFSSYNEQFF	TGTGCCAGCAGTTTATTTTTTAGCTCCTACAATGAGCAGTTCTTC
TRBV4-3	few	-	TRBJ2-7	CASSQAVLYEQYF	TGCGCCAGCAGCCAAGCAGTCCTCTACGAGCAGTACTTC
TRBV4-1	many	TRBD1	TRBJ2-3	CASSQEGGSQTQYF	TGCGCCAGCAGCCAAGAAGGGGGCAGCCAAACGCAGTATTTT
TRBV4-1	-	-	TRBJ1-1	CASSHPQGMNTEAFF	TGCGCCAGCAGCCACCCTCAGGGAATGAACACTGAAGCTTTCTTT
TRBV3-1	many	-	TRBJ2-1	CASSHSGSYNEQFF	TGTGCCAGCAGCCATAGTGGCTCCTACAATGAGCAGTTCTTC
TRBV18	few	TRBD2	TRBJ2-3	CASSRTGGGLPMADTQYF	TGTGCCAGCTCACGTACGGGAGGAGGACTCCCGATGGCAGATACGCAGTATTTT
TRBV29-1	many	-	TRBJ1-4	CSVPMGTKLFF	TGCAGCGTCCCAATGGGGACTAAACTGTTTTTT
TRBV6-2/TRBV6-3	-	-	TRBJ2-7	CASSYPFHEQYF	TGTGCCAGCAGTTATCCGTTCCACGAGCAGTACTTC
TRBV5-1	many	TRBD2	TRBJ2-1	CASSGGLAEYNEQFF	TGCGCCAGCAGCGGAGGACTAGCGGAGTACAATGAGCAGTTCTTC
TRBV5-1	few	TRBD2	TRBJ2-3	CASSSGLAGRTDTQYF	TGCGCCAGCAGCTCAGGACTAGCGGGACGCACAGATACGCAGTATTTT